The rows below give T cell receptor beta chains drawn from one sample of a study of cytomegalovirus exposure and HLA in healthy donors. Data came from immunoSEQ multiplex PCR; TCRdb stores just in-frame clones and leaves some out. This sample has roughly 120,000 clones, with 75% to 80% found just once. Material: PBMCs. These receptor sequences come from a man aged 40-49 years in good health and CMV-seronegative. The CDR3 runs from the conserved cysteine through the conserved F or W. Fields, in order: V gene, clone size, D gene, J gene, CDR3 DNA, CDR3 protein. The D gene is left open where the match is weak. Not all rows give a size; the values are once, few, many and, for expanded clones, a class.

v_call: TRBV7-9
clone_size: .
d_call: TRBD1
j_call: TRBJ1-2
cdr3_nt: TGTGCCAGCAGCTTTCGACAGGGCTCGGGCTACACCTTC
cdr3_aa: CASSFRQGSGYTF

v_call: TRBV9
clone_size: .
d_call: TRBD2
j_call: TRBJ2-1
cdr3_nt: TGTGCCAGCAGCCCCAAGGGGCGGGGGGGCCGGGGTGAGCAGTTCTTC
cdr3_aa: CASSPKGRGGRGEQFF

v_call: TRBV7-3
clone_size: .
d_call: TRBD1
j_call: TRBJ2-7
cdr3_nt: TGTGCCAGCAGCTCGCAGGGGGTCGAGCAGTACTTC
cdr3_aa: CASSSQGVEQYF

v_call: TRBV12-5
clone_size: .
d_call: TRBD1
j_call: TRBJ1-1
cdr3_nt: TGTGCTAGTGGTTTGGGAAGTGGGGACAGGGGGTACCAAGCTTTCTTT
cdr3_aa: CASGLGSGDRGYQAFF

v_call: TRBV27
clone_size: .
d_call: TRBD1
j_call: TRBJ1-2
cdr3_nt: TGTGCCAGCAAAGACCCATCCTCCGGGAACAGGGGATCTGGCTACACCTTC
cdr3_aa: CASKDPSSGNRGSGYTF

v_call: TRBV18
clone_size: .
d_call: .
j_call: TRBJ1-3
cdr3_nt: TGTGCCAGCTCACCACAGGTGCAGGGGAGTTTTGGAAACACCATATATTTT
cdr3_aa: CASSPQVQGSFGNTIYF

v_call: TRBV11-2
clone_size: .
d_call: TRBD1
j_call: TRBJ2-2
cdr3_nt: TGTGCCAGCAGCGTAATAAGGCGACAGGGAGTATCCGGGGAGCTGTTTTTT
cdr3_aa: CASSVIRRQGVSGELFF

v_call: TRBV7-9
clone_size: once
d_call: .
j_call: TRBJ2-3
cdr3_nt: TGTGCCAGCAGCTCCGGACAGAACAAGGTAGATACGCAGTATTTT
cdr3_aa: CASSSGQNKVDTQYF

v_call: TRBV4-1
clone_size: .
d_call: .
j_call: TRBJ2-5
cdr3_nt: TGCGCCAGCAGCCAGGGTCAGGGCCGTAACCAAGAGACCCAGTACTTC
cdr3_aa: CASSQGQGRNQETQYF

v_call: TRBV7-6
clone_size: .
d_call: TRBD2
j_call: TRBJ2-1
cdr3_nt: TGTGCCAGCAGCAGTACTAGCGCTGAGCAGTTCTTC
cdr3_aa: CASSSTSAEQFF

v_call: TRBV6-6
clone_size: few
d_call: .
j_call: TRBJ1-1
cdr3_nt: TGTGCCAGCATTTTCGAAGCCTTGAACACTGAAGCTTTCTTT
cdr3_aa: CASIFEALNTEAFF

v_call: TRBV7-2
clone_size: .
d_call: .
j_call: TRBJ1-2
cdr3_nt: TGTGCCAGCAGCTTAGTGGCAGGCAACTATGGCTACACCTTC
cdr3_aa: CASSLVAGNYGYTF

v_call: TRBV9
clone_size: .
d_call: .
j_call: TRBJ1-1
cdr3_nt: TGTGCCAGCAGCGTAGGGAGTAACACTGAAGCTTTCTTT
cdr3_aa: CASSVGSNTEAFF

v_call: TRBV18
clone_size: .
d_call: .
j_call: TRBJ2-1
cdr3_nt: TGTGCCAGCTCACCACCTCAGGGGTTCAATGAGCAGTTCTTC
cdr3_aa: CASSPPQGFNEQFF

v_call: TRBV7-8
clone_size: .
d_call: .
j_call: TRBJ2-1
cdr3_nt: TGTGCCAGCAGCCGCGTCACAGGGATTGAGCAGTTCTTC
cdr3_aa: CASSRVTGIEQFF

v_call: TRBV19
clone_size: .
d_call: .
j_call: TRBJ2-1
cdr3_nt: TGTGCCAGTAGTATCGGTACCACCATCTACAATGAGCAGTTCTTC
cdr3_aa: CASSIGTTIYNEQFF

v_call: TRBV28
clone_size: .
d_call: .
j_call: TRBJ1-2
cdr3_nt: TGTGCCAGCAGTTTAAATCTAGACGGCTACACCTTC
cdr3_aa: CASSLNLDGYTF